This T cell receptor (beta chain) was recovered during a study of shared clonotypes between healthy human individuals. Overall study findings and caveats: Relative to clonotypes present in all four donors, those not shared had lower generation probabilities.

Notes on this clone: What it binds is unknown.

Sequencing was performed with immunoSEQ multiplex PCR; in TCRdb, only in-frame clones are kept and a portion is missing. The table has roughly 1.4 million clones, 98% to 99% seen once. The germline CDR1 and CDR2 sequences are SQVTM and ANQGSEA. The CDR3 is made up of 14 amino acids. The V and J ends lost 4 bases and 5 bases respectively, with 18 bases between them. The study drew all its donors from Caucasian adults living in Nashville, Tennessee. Sequenced material: naive CD4+ T cells sorted from blood. Subset denoted: CD45RA+ positively selected. The source of this sequence is a man aged 25-40 years in good health. The J gene is TRBJ2-7, the V gene TRBV29-1; no clear D. This CDR3 reads CSVVRSVAGHEQYF. DNA of the CDR3: TGCAGCGTTGTTAGATCGGTGGCTGGGCACGAGCAGTACTTC.